The 5 T cell receptor beta chains below were found in one sample sequenced in a study of T-cell reconstitution after alpha-beta-depleted transplantation in children (dated by TCRdb to 2015 to 2016). To prepare the library, PCR was applied. Sequencer: Illumina HiSeq 2500. Molecular barcoding was employed in the preparation of TCR libraries, with unique molecular identifiers being used to normalize TCRbeta repertoire quantification. Through fastp at Q25 and MiXCR, TCRdb rebuilt clones from the public reads, retaining in-frame beta chains. Duplicate CDR3 protein sequences are folded into a single record with the most common DNA and genes. The sample data list about 610,000 distinct CDR3 sequences, and over 9.5% of these were observed just once. The ten largest clones add up to 4% of the sample. The material sequenced was PBMCs from the stem cell graft donor, taken from the stem cell graft. These receptors all come from a human donor who donated a stem cell graft to a child with acute myeloid leukemia.

This clonotype was observed a handful of times. This chain joins TRBV3-1 and TRBJ2-2; 13 bases agree with TRBD2. CDR3 size: 16 residues. CDR1 is LGHDT and CDR2 is YNNKEL in the germline V gene (reference sequence). Trimming at V came to 4 bases and at J to 7 bases, leaving 6 bases not matched to a gene. CDR3 coding DNA: TGTGCCAGCAGCCTACTAGCGGGAGGGCGGAGCGGGGAGCTGTTTTTT. Translation: CASSLLAGGRSGELFF.

This clonotype was detected many times. The chain couples TRBV6-6 to TRBJ1-1, with a weak D call TRBD1 (6 bases). The CDR3 has 12 residues. The germline CDR1 and CDR2 sequences are MNHNY and SVGAGI (reference sequence). Trimming removed 7 bases at V and 8 bases at J, with 14 bases between. The CDR3 bases are TGTGCCAGCAAACCGGAGGGGGAAGAAGCTTTCTTT. It encodes CASKPEGEEAFF.

This clonotype was seen repeatedly, ten times or more. The chain has TRBV20-1 and TRBJ2-5; D not certain. The length of the CDR3 is 11 residues. Trimming removed 4 bases from V and 1 base from J, with 4 bases in between. Germline V gene data show CDR1 as DFQATT and CDR2 as SNEGSKA (reference sequence). DNA of the CDR3: TGCAGTGCTACCCCCCAAGAGACCCAGTACTTC. Translation: CSATPQETQYF.

This clonotype was observed a handful of times. The rearrangement joins TRBV6-5 to TRBJ2-5, with D possibly matching TRBD1 (6 bases). The CDR3 contains 18 residues. CDR1 is MNHEY and CDR2 is SVGAGI in the germline V gene. Trimming removed 3 bases at V and 1 base at J, with 21 bases between. This CDR3 reads CASSYGTRNTNPQETQYF. DNA for the CDR3: TGTGCCAGCAGTTATGGGACAAGGAACACGAACCCCCAAGAGACCCAGTACTTC.

This chain joins TRBV30 and TRBJ2-1; TRBD2 agrees at 7 bases. Germline assignment: CDR1 GTSNPN and CDR2 SVGIG (reference sequence). With V trimmed by 4 bases and J by 8 bases, 5 bases remained unmatched. This CDR3 has 12 amino acids. Here the CDR3 DNA reads TGTGCCTGGAAACTAGCGTGGGATGAGCAGTTCTTC. Translating it yields CAWKLAWDEQFF.